A selection of T cell receptor beta chains follows, all from one sample in a study of blood T cell repertoires in COVID-19. Measured with immunoSEQ multiplex PCR; TCRdb has only the in-frame clones, and not every one. The profile shows about 140,000 clones, about four fifths of them singletons. Sample: peripheral blood. The receptor source for this set is a human donor in a cohort sampled during active COVID-19. The CDR3 runs from the conserved cysteine through the conserved F or W. The D gene is left open where the match is weak. Clone sizes are given selectively: once, few, many, or a class where the clone is expanded.

clone_size: NA
d_call: NA
v_call: TRBV7-9
j_call: TRBJ1-2
cdr3_aa: CASSSGGQAIYGYTF
cdr3_nt: TGTGCCAGCAGCTCGGGCGGGCAGGCGATCTATGGCTACACCTTC

clone_size: NA
d_call: TRBD2
v_call: TRBV3-1/TRBV3-2
j_call: TRBJ2-1
cdr3_aa: CASSLTLAGGNEQFF
cdr3_nt: TGTGCCAGCAGCCTCACACTAGCGGGAGGTAATGAGCAGTTCTTC

clone_size: NA
d_call: TRBD1
v_call: TRBV6-6
j_call: TRBJ1-2
cdr3_aa: CASSPRGENYGYTF
cdr3_nt: TGTGCCAGCAGTCCCAGGGGGGAAAACTATGGCTACACCTTC

clone_size: NA
d_call: TRBD2
v_call: TRBV29-1
j_call: TRBJ2-3
cdr3_aa: CSLRPAGILFSTDTQYF
cdr3_nt: TGCAGTCTGAGACCAGCGGGAATCCTCTTTAGCACAGATACGCAGTATTTT

clone_size: few
d_call: TRBD1
v_call: TRBV6-2/TRBV6-3
j_call: TRBJ1-5
cdr3_aa: CASSYLTGTGSDNQPQHF
cdr3_nt: TGTGCCAGCAGTTATTTAACCGGGACAGGGTCGGACAATCAGCCCCAGCATTTT

clone_size: NA
d_call: NA
v_call: TRBV19
j_call: TRBJ1-1
cdr3_aa: CASSRNYMNTEAFF
cdr3_nt: TGTGCCAGTAGTAGAAACTACATGAACACTGAAGCTTTCTTT

clone_size: NA
d_call: NA
v_call: TRBV18
j_call: TRBJ1-6
cdr3_aa: CASSPSLSSYNSPLHF
cdr3_nt: TGTGCCAGCTCACCATCGTTGAGCTCCTATAATTCACCCCTCCACTTT

clone_size: once
d_call: TRBD1
v_call: TRBV7-2
j_call: TRBJ2-7
cdr3_aa: CASRPGGGYEQYF
cdr3_nt: TGTGCCAGTCGTCCAGGGGGCGGATACGAGCAGTACTTC

clone_size: NA
d_call: NA
v_call: TRBV14
j_call: TRBJ1-1
cdr3_aa: CASSPGTFTLNTEAFF
cdr3_nt: TGTGCCAGCAGCCCCGGGACTTTTACTTTGAACACTGAAGCTTTCTTT

clone_size: NA
d_call: NA
v_call: TRBV25-1
j_call: TRBJ1-5
cdr3_aa: CASSEFQGGQPQHF
cdr3_nt: TGTGCCAGCAGTGAATTTCAGGGTGGTCAGCCCCAGCATTTT

clone_size: once
d_call: NA
v_call: TRBV6-1
j_call: TRBJ1-4
cdr3_aa: CASSGTSLATNEKLFF
cdr3_nt: TGTGCCAGCAGTGGAACCTCCTTAGCAACTAATGAAAAACTGTTTTTT

clone_size: once
d_call: NA
v_call: TRBV5-5
j_call: TRBJ2-7
cdr3_aa: CASSFYSYSYEQYF
cdr3_nt: TGTGCCAGCAGCTTTTACTCTTATTCCTACGAGCAGTACTTC

clone_size: NA
d_call: NA
v_call: TRBV25-1
j_call: TRBJ2-2
cdr3_aa: CASRRLPAGELFF
cdr3_nt: TGTGCCAGCAGGCGGTTGCCGGCCGGGGAGCTGTTTTTT

clone_size: NA
d_call: TRBD2
v_call: TRBV7-2
j_call: TRBJ2-7
cdr3_aa: CASSSQGLAGVEQYF
cdr3_nt: TGTGCCAGCAGCTCCCAGGGCCTAGCGGGAGTCGAGCAGTACTTC

clone_size: NA
d_call: NA
v_call: TRBV3-1/TRBV3-2
j_call: TRBJ2-2
cdr3_aa: CASSRRLAGELFF
cdr3_nt: TGTGCCAGCAGCCGAAGACTAGCCGGGGAGCTGTTTTTT

clone_size: NA
d_call: NA
v_call: TRBV14
j_call: TRBJ2-2
cdr3_aa: CASSQETSSVGGNTGELFF
cdr3_nt: TGTGCCAGCAGCCAAGAAACATCTTCGGTGGGAGGTAACACCGGGGAGCTGTTTTTT

clone_size: NA
d_call: TRBD1
v_call: TRBV5-5
j_call: TRBJ2-2
cdr3_aa: CASSFGQGANTGELFF
cdr3_nt: TGTGCCAGCAGCTTCGGACAGGGGGCAAACACCGGGGAGCTGTTTTTT

clone_size: NA
d_call: TRBD2
v_call: TRBV7-2
j_call: TRBJ2-1
cdr3_aa: CASSLVGTSGYNEQFF
cdr3_nt: TGTGCCAGCAGCTTAGTAGGGACTAGCGGTTACAATGAGCAGTTCTTC

clone_size: NA
d_call: TRBD2
v_call: TRBV10-3
j_call: TRBJ2-3
cdr3_aa: CAISPLGTSGPSDTQYF
cdr3_nt: TGTGCCATCAGTCCGCTAGGGACTAGCGGACCCAGCGATACGCAGTATTTT

clone_size: NA
d_call: NA
v_call: TRBV4-1
j_call: TRBJ1-6
cdr3_aa: CASSQDSGSGESPLHF
cdr3_nt: TGCGCCAGCAGCCAAGATTCCGGGTCAGGGGAATCACCCCTCCACTTT

clone_size: NA
d_call: TRBD2
v_call: TRBV5-4
j_call: TRBJ2-1
cdr3_aa: CASSLSETSGYNEQFF
cdr3_nt: TGTGCCAGCAGCTTATCGGAGACTAGCGGGTACAATGAGCAGTTCTTC

clone_size: NA
d_call: NA
v_call: TRBV28
j_call: TRBJ2-1
cdr3_aa: CASTRLPPAEQFF
cdr3_nt: TGTGCCAGCACCAGACTTCCCCCAGCTGAGCAGTTCTTC

clone_size: NA
d_call: NA
v_call: TRBV19
j_call: TRBJ1-4
cdr3_aa: CASNDGGTNEKLFF
cdr3_nt: TGTGCCAGTAACGACGGGGGAACGAATGAAAAACTGTTTTTT

clone_size: few
d_call: TRBD1
v_call: TRBV5-1
j_call: TRBJ1-1
cdr3_aa: CASSLGGDRGRWNTEAFF
cdr3_nt: TGCGCCAGCAGCTTGGGGGGCGACAGGGGGCGATGGAACACTGAAGCTTTCTTT

clone_size: NA
d_call: NA
v_call: TRBV14
j_call: TRBJ1-1
cdr3_aa: CASSPNREWTEAFF
cdr3_nt: TGTGCCAGCAGCCCAAACAGGGAATGGACTGAAGCTTTCTTT

clone_size: NA
d_call: NA
v_call: TRBV29-1
j_call: TRBJ2-7
cdr3_aa: CSVQYQSYEQYF
cdr3_nt: TGCAGCGTTCAGTATCAATCCTACGAGCAGTACTTC

clone_size: NA
d_call: TRBD1
v_call: TRBV6-1
j_call: TRBJ2-4
cdr3_aa: CASSEPGTGFSVAKNIQYF
cdr3_nt: TGTGCCAGCAGTGAACCCGGGACAGGGTTTTCCGTGGCCAAAAACATTCAGTACTTC

clone_size: NA
d_call: TRBD2
v_call: TRBV5-1
j_call: TRBJ2-1
cdr3_aa: CASSASSGRSNEQFF
cdr3_nt: TGCGCCAGCAGCGCGAGCAGCGGGAGGAGTAATGAGCAGTTCTTC

clone_size: NA
d_call: NA
v_call: TRBV7-2
j_call: TRBJ2-7
cdr3_aa: CASSLGAIREQYF
cdr3_nt: TGTGCCAGCAGCTTAGGGGCCATTCGCGAGCAGTACTTC

clone_size: NA
d_call: TRBD2
v_call: TRBV29-1
j_call: TRBJ2-1
cdr3_aa: CSVEVSGSSYNEQFF
cdr3_nt: TGCAGCGTTGAAGTCAGCGGGAGCTCCTACAATGAGCAGTTCTTC

clone_size: few
d_call: NA
v_call: TRBV18
j_call: TRBJ2-7
cdr3_aa: CASSPDSASSYEQYF
cdr3_nt: TGTGCCAGCTCACCAGACAGTGCTAGCTCCTACGAGCAGTACTTC

clone_size: few
d_call: TRBD1
v_call: TRBV6-2/TRBV6-3
j_call: TRBJ1-5
cdr3_aa: CASSRQGNNQPQHF
cdr3_nt: TGTGCCAGCAGTAGACAGGGGAACAATCAGCCCCAGCATTTT

clone_size: NA
d_call: NA
v_call: TRBV9
j_call: TRBJ1-2
cdr3_aa: CASSVAAGAQANYGYTF
cdr3_nt: TGTGCCAGCAGCGTAGCGGCAGGGGCACAGGCTAACTATGGCTACACCTTC

clone_size: NA
d_call: NA
v_call: TRBV19
j_call: TRBJ1-2
cdr3_aa: CASSPSVANYGYTF
cdr3_nt: TGTGCCAGTAGTCCGAGTGTGGCTAACTATGGCTACACCTTC

clone_size: NA
d_call: NA
v_call: TRBV2
j_call: TRBJ2-2
cdr3_aa: CASIGGTAILAGELFF
cdr3_nt: TGTGCCAGCATAGGCGGGACTGCAATTCTAGCCGGGGAGCTGTTTTTT

clone_size: NA
d_call: NA
v_call: TRBV4-2
j_call: TRBJ1-2
cdr3_aa: CASSPTTDDYGYTF
cdr3_nt: TGTGCCAGCAGCCCAACGACTGACGACTATGGCTACACCTTC

clone_size: few
d_call: TRBD2
v_call: TRBV7-6
j_call: TRBJ2-1
cdr3_aa: CASSLAFWTSGRMGNEQFF
cdr3_nt: TGTGCCAGCAGCTTAGCGTTTTGGACTAGCGGGAGGATGGGAAATGAGCAGTTCTTC

clone_size: NA
d_call: TRBD1
v_call: TRBV19
j_call: TRBJ2-1
cdr3_aa: CASSIGGGVGQGANEQFF
cdr3_nt: TGTGCCAGTAGTATAGGGGGAGGTGTTGGACAGGGGGCCAATGAGCAGTTCTTC

clone_size: NA
d_call: NA
v_call: TRBV4-2
j_call: TRBJ1-1
cdr3_aa: CASSQDGVGLGGAFF
cdr3_nt: TGTGCCAGCAGCCAAGACGGGGTGGGGCTAGGGGGAGCTTTCTTT

clone_size: NA
d_call: NA
v_call: TRBV7-2
j_call: TRBJ2-3
cdr3_aa: CASSFPGDRTDTQYF
cdr3_nt: TGTGCCAGCAGCTTTCCGGGAGATAGGACAGATACGCAGTATTTT

clone_size: NA
d_call: NA
v_call: TRBV7-2
j_call: TRBJ2-7
cdr3_aa: CASSFGGGLPGEQYF
cdr3_nt: TGTGCCAGCAGCTTCGGGGGAGGACTACCGGGCGAGCAGTACTTC

clone_size: NA
d_call: NA
v_call: TRBV3-1/TRBV3-2
j_call: TRBJ2-1
cdr3_aa: CASSQPALEGFGDEQFF
cdr3_nt: TGTGCCAGCAGCCAACCAGCCCTGGAGGGCTTCGGCGATGAGCAGTTCTTC

clone_size: NA
d_call: NA
v_call: TRBV7-9
j_call: TRBJ1-1
cdr3_aa: CASSLLGAGGTEAFF
cdr3_nt: TGTGCCAGCAGCCTCCTGGGGGCTGGTGGCACTGAAGCTTTCTTT

clone_size: NA
d_call: TRBD1
v_call: TRBV11-3
j_call: TRBJ2-5
cdr3_aa: CASSSSGTVSETQYF
cdr3_nt: TGTGCCAGCAGCTCTTCGGGGACAGTCTCAGAGACCCAGTACTTC

clone_size: NA
d_call: TRBD2
v_call: TRBV19
j_call: TRBJ2-7
cdr3_aa: CASSIGFVAGQNEQYF
cdr3_nt: TGTGCCAGTAGTATTGGATTCGTAGCGGGTCAGAACGAGCAGTACTTC

clone_size: NA
d_call: TRBD1
v_call: TRBV27
j_call: TRBJ2-7
cdr3_aa: CASQGQSYEQYF
cdr3_nt: TGTGCCAGTCAGGGACAGAGCTACGAGCAGTACTTC

clone_size: NA
d_call: NA
v_call: TRBV5-6
j_call: TRBJ1-2
cdr3_aa: CASSLRTWIHTF
cdr3_nt: TGTGCCAGCAGCCTACGGACTTGGATACACACCTTC